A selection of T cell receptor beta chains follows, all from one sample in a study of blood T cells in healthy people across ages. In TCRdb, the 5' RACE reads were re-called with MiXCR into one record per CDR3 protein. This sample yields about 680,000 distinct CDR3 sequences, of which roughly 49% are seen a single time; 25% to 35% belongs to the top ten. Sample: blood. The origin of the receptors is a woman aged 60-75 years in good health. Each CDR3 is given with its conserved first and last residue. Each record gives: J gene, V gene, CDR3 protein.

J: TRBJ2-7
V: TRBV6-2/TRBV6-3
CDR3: CASSPTEPGRSHEQYF

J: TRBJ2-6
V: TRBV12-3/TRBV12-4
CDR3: CASSAPLGTSSGANVLTF

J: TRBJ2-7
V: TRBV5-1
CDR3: CASSLGSGMFEQYF

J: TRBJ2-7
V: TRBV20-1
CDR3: CSAPTPGRYEQYF

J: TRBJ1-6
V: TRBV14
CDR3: CASSLGQAGNSPLHF

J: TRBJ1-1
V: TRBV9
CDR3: CASSRVGAPAFF

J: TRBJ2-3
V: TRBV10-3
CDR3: CVISESDTQYF

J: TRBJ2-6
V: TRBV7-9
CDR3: CAAGPAGANVLTF

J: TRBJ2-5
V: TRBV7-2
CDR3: CASSLVTSGRETQYF

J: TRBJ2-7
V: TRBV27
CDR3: CASSSRQGKYEQYF

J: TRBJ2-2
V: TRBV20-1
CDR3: CSAWTGNTGELFF

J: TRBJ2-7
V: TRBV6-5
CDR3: CASSYPGTDYEQYF

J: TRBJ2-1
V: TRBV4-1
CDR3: CASSQGRGSYNEQFF

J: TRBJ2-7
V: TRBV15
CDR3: CATSRGDSSYEQYF

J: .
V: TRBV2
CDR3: CASSEQGITGEQYF